The 31 T cell receptor beta chains given below trace back to one sample, sequenced in a study of blood T cell repertoires in COVID-19. Only in-frame clones appear in the TCRdb table, and some are missing; sequencing was by immunoSEQ multiplex PCR. Of a few hundred thousand clones in the sample, about 80% were seen once. The sample taken for sequencing was PBMCs or T cells enriched from blood (not recorded which). The source is a man aged 25 to 40 with acute COVID-19.

The chain is built from TRBV2 and TRBJ1-2; 8 nucleotides align to TRBD1. This CDR3 contains 13 residues. Germline V CDR1 and CDR2: SNHLY, FYNNEI. J lost 6 bases, V lost 10 bases, and 10 bases had no gene match. CDR3 nucleotides: TGTGCCACCACACAGGGGGAAAATGATGGCTACACCTTC. It specifies CATTQGENDGYTF.

The chain employs TRBV18 and TRBJ2-2; 7 nucleotides match TRBD1. Looked up from germline, CDR1 is KGHSH and CDR2 is LQKENI. This CDR3 is 15 amino acids long. V was pared by 1 base and J by 5 bases, with 4 bases of the junction left unmatched. The CDR3 region has the DNA TGTGCCAGCTCACCACGGACAGGCGGGACCGGGGAGCTGTTTTTT. Its protein is CASSPRTGGTGELFF. Combining the CDR3 with reference TRBV18 and TRBJ2-2 gives the whole variable domain NAGVMQNPRHLVRRRGQEARLRCSPMKGHSHVYWYRQLPEEGLKFMVYLQKENIIDESGMPKERFSAEFPKEGPSILRIQQVVRGDSAAYFCASSPRTGGTGELFFGEGSRLTVL.

This clone was seen a handful of times. At one boundary the junction diverges from the germline segment, which might be a read error. The CDR3 DNA follows: TGTGCCAGCAGCTTGGTCCCGAGCTCCGGCTACACCTTC. Translation gives CASSLVPSSGYTF. The gene calls are TRBV5-1 and TRBJ1-2; the D is unclear. This CDR3 region has 13 residues. Germline values: CDR1 SGHRS, CDR2 YFSETQ.

The J gene is TRBJ2-1, the V gene TRBV7-3; 11 bases align to TRBD2. V trimming: 0 bases; J trimming: 8 bases; junction bases outside the gene matches: 0. CDR1 is SGHTA, CDR2 FQGTGA, per germline. The CDR3 length is 14 residues. CDR3 region: CASSLTSGRDEQFF. The DNA of the CDR3 is TGTGCCAGCAGCTTAACTAGCGGGAGGGATGAGCAGTTCTTC.

This chain uses TRBV5-6 with TRBJ2-1; possibly TRBD2 for D (7 bases). The length of the CDR3 is 12 residues. Trimming left V 4 bases short and J 8 bases short, with 10 bases between. Germline lookup yields CDR1 SGHDT and CDR2 YYEEEE. The CDR3 DNA follows: TGTGCCAGCAGCCGGGGGGCCTATGAGCAGTTCTTC. This sequence encodes CASSRGAYEQFF. The full variable domain, rest sourced from reference TRBV5-6 and TRBJ2-1, is DAGVTQSPTHLIKTRGQQVTLRCSPKSGHDTVSWYQQALGQGPQFIFQYYEEEERQRGNFPDRFSGHQFPNYSSELNVNALLLGDSALYLCASSRGAYEQFFGPGTRLTVL.

This chain connects TRBV18 to TRBJ1-1; D perhaps matches TRBD1 (6 bases). Per germline, CDR1 KGHSH and CDR2 LQKENI. Trimming took 1 base from V and 4 from J, leaving 7 bases between them. The CDR3 covers 13 residues. The CDR3 nucleotides read TGTGCCAGCTCACCACTGGGGGCCACTGAAGCTTTCTTT. Its translation: CASSPLGATEAFF.

V gene TRBV9 combines with J gene TRBJ1-1, with D hard to call. V was trimmed by 0 bases and J by 2 bases, leaving 11 bases between them. The V gene's germline CDR1 is SGDLS and CDR2 YYNGEE. This CDR3 contains 15 residues. The CDR3 DNA follows: TGTGCCAGCAGCGTAGGGGCAGCCTTAAACACTGAAGCTTTCTTT. This translates into CASSVGAALNTEAFF.

The chain couples TRBV5-1 to TRBJ2-7, with a possible D match to TRBD1 (6 bases). The CDR3 extends over 14 amino acids. Deletions cut 5 bases from V and 0 bases from J, with 12 bases between. CDR1 and CDR2 from the germline V gene are SGHRS and YFSETQ. The CDR3, as DNA: TGCGCCAGCAGGGGGACACCGGGCTCCTACGAGCAGTACGTC. This translates into CASRGTPGSYEQYV.

This clone showed up many times. The rearrangement joins TRBV12-3 or TRBV12-4 to TRBJ1-3; D gene uncertain. Trimming stripped 5 bases from V and 7 bases from J, with 9 bases between. This CDR3 contains 12 residues. CDR3 DNA sequence: TGTGCCAGCAGTACATACCCGAACACCATATATTTT. It is translated as CASSTYPNTIYF.

V is TRBV5-1 and J is TRBJ2-3, with TRBD1 matching over 11 bases. With 4 bases clipped from V and 5 bases from J, the junction kept 3 bases outside the gene matches. This CDR3 is built from 14 residues. Germline V gene lookup returns CDR1 SGHRS and CDR2 YFSETQ. The CDR3 DNA is TGCGCCAGCAGCCGGGACAGGGGGATAGATACGCAGTATTTT. The encoded protein is CASSRDRGIDTQYF.

The chain links TRBV6-1 to TRBJ2-5, with 9 bases identical to TRBD1. The CDR3 runs to 14 residues. Germline V CDR1 and CDR2: MNHNS, SASEGT. V shed 1 base, J shed 7 bases, and the junction held 4 bases outside the gene matches. The CDR3 sequence is CASSEDRGLGTQYF. DNA for the CDR3: TGTGCCAGCAGTGAAGACAGGGGGCTGGGGACCCAGTACTTC.

This sequence joins TRBV11-2 and TRBJ1-2, with 7 bases identical to TRBD1. V lost 5 bases, J lost 7 bases, and 7 bases stayed unmatched. CDR3 length: 13 residues. Per germline, CDR1 SGHAT and CDR2 FQNNGV. For the CDR3, the DNA is TGTGCCAGCAGCCCCCAACAGGGGTTTGGCTACACCTTC. This encodes CASSPQQGFGYTF.

CDR3 sequence reads: CASRREVAGVGETQYF. CDR3 DNA sequence: TGTGCCAGCAGACGAGAGGTAGCGGGAGTAGGCGAGACCCAGTACTTC. The chain joins TRBV11-3 to TRBJ2-5, with TRBD2 identical over 9 bases. The CDR3 has 16 residues. Germline V gene lookup returns CDR1 SGHNT and CDR2 YENEEA. The J segment lost 5 bases and the V segment lost 6 bases, leaving 13 bases of the junction unmatched.

The chain joins TRBV4-3 to TRBJ2-1; 8 nucleotides line up with TRBD2. The length of the CDR3 is 16 residues. CDR1 LGHNA and CDR2 YSLEER come from the germline V gene. V shed 1 base, J shed 3 bases, and the junction held 5 bases outside the gene matches. The CDR3 region has the DNA TGCGCCAGCAGCCAAGGAGCCCGGGAGGGCTACAATGAGCAGTTCTTC. The encoded protein is CASSQGAREGYNEQFF.

The genes are TRBV2 and TRBJ2-2; tentative D call: TRBD1 (5 bases). There are 18 residues in the CDR3. With 2 bases removed from V and 4 bases from J, the gap between germline ends came to 20 bases. Germline V gene lookup returns CDR1 SNHLY and CDR2 FYNNEI. The CDR3 DNA reads TGTGCCAGCAGTGAACCAGGTCCCTTAAGGGGTAGCACCGGGGAGCTGTTTTTT. It yields the protein CASSEPGPLRGSTGELFF.

V and J are TRBV7-9 and TRBJ2-2, with TRBD1 identical over 7 bases. Germline V CDR1 and CDR2: SEHNR, FQNEAQ (reference sequence). V shed 6 bases, J shed 1 base, and the junction held 17 bases outside the gene matches. The CDR3 totals 19 residues. The CDR3 nucleotides read TGTGCCAGCAGGTTGGTCCGGATGACAGGGACGAGGAACACCGGGGAGCTGTTTTTT. This sequence encodes CASRLVRMTGTRNTGELFF.

This rearrangement joins TRBV29-1 to TRBJ1-1; D call uncertain. The CDR3 contains 13 residues. V dropped 4 bases and J dropped 1 base, with 10 bases sitting between them. Germline V gives CDR1 SQVTM, CDR2 ANQGSEA. CDR3 bases: TGCAGCGTTGGTTGGTCAGGGAACACTGAAGCTTTCTTT. The encoded protein is CSVGWSGNTEAFF.

This chain links TRBV19 with TRBJ2-1; perhaps TRBD2 as D (6 bases). The CDR3 contains 15 residues. The germline V gene encodes CDR1 LNHDA and CDR2 SQIVND (reference sequence). The V and J ends lost 1 base and 4 bases respectively, with 11 bases between them. The CDR3 DNA is TGTGCCAGTAGTATAGCCGGGACTGGGTACAATGAGCAGTTCTTC. It codes for CASSIAGTGYNEQFF.

The chain carries TRBV6-6 and TRBJ1-6, with 7 nucleotides matching TRBD1. Germline CDR1 and CDR2: MNHNY and SVGAGI (reference sequence). The ends lost 7 bases at V and 10 bases at J; junction bases unmatched: 7. There are 13 residues in the CDR3. For the CDR3, the DNA is TGTGCCAGCAAAGACAGGGAGATATCACCCCTCCACTTT. Amino acids: CASKDREISPLHF.

The rearrangement joins TRBV18 to TRBJ1-6, with 7 bases lining up with TRBD1. CDR1 and CDR2 (germline): KGHSH, LQKENI. V shed 5 bases and J 12 bases; nucleotides not matched to a gene: 4. This CDR3 spans 12 amino acids. The CDR3 DNA follows: TGTGCCAGCTCAGAGACAGGGCGACCCCTCCACTTT. Encoded protein: CASSETGRPLHF.

This sequence joins TRBV14 and TRBJ2-3; 7 bases fit TRBD1. J lost 3 bases, V lost 1 base, and 10 bases had no gene match. Germline V lookup: CDR1 SGHDN, CDR2 FVKESK. The CDR3 is made up of 17 amino acids. The CDR3 nucleotides are TGTGCCAGCAGCCAAGGGGACAGTCCTGTTAGAACAGATACGCAGTATTTT. It translates to CASSQGDSPVRTDTQYF.

This clone came up once. This sequence joins TRBV20-1 and TRBJ2-5; TRBD2 agrees at 8 bases. The CDR3 is 14 amino acids. CDR1 and CDR2 (germline): DFQATT, SNEGSKA (reference sequence). The trim removed 3 bases at V and 1 base at J, leaving 4 bases unmatched. The CDR3 loop is CSASATSGQETQYF. The CDR3 DNA reads as TGCAGTGCTAGTGCAACTAGCGGCCAAGAGACCCAGTACTTC.

There are a few counts of this clone. This sample also contains other DNA sequences that code for the same CDR3. The V gene is TRBV18, the J gene TRBJ2-7, with 8 bases identical to TRBD2. V dropped 3 bases and J dropped 7; count of bases not matched to a gene: 5. The CDR3 is made up of 13 amino acids. CDR1 is KGHSH and CDR2 is LQKENI in the germline V gene. CDR3 DNA sequence: TGTGCCAGCTCACCCGGGGGGGCGCGAGAGCAGTACGTC. This gives the protein CASSPGGAREQYV.

This chain uses TRBV6-5 with TRBJ1-2; D might be TRBD1 (6 bases). Germline values: CDR1 MNHEY, CDR2 SVGAGI. V lost 7 bases, J lost 10 bases, and 22 bases lay in between. The CDR3 totals 14 residues. CDR3 DNA sequence: TGTGCCAGCATTCGCGGGGGGGGCAATGAGGACTACACCTTC. It codes for CASIRGGGNEDYTF.

J is TRBJ1-5 and V is TRBV5-6; D gene uncertain. The CDR3 consists of 15 residues. Germline values: CDR1 SGHDT, CDR2 YYEEEE. Trimming removed 4 bases at V and 2 bases at J, with 13 bases between. The CDR3 DNA reads TGTGCCAGCAGCACCTACAGTGGTGGCAATCAGCCCCAGCATTTT. This sequence encodes CASSTYSGGNQPQHF.

DNA for the CDR3: TGTGCCAGCCTCGGGACAGGGGACTACTATGGCTACACCTTC. Its translation: CASLGTGDYYGYTF. The genes are TRBV28 and TRBJ1-2; 10 positions match TRBD1. The length of the CDR3 is 14 residues. Trimming removed 8 bases from V and 3 bases from J; junction bases left unmatched: 6. The germline V gene has CDR1 MDHEN and CDR2 SYDVKM.

This clone showed up just once. V is TRBV15 and J is TRBJ2-1, with D possibly matching TRBD1 (6 bases). The V end lost 1 base, the J end lost 5 bases, and 12 bases lay between the germline ends. Germline CDR1 reads LNHNV; CDR2 reads YYDKDF (reference sequence). The CDR3 spans 15 residues. CDR3 amino acids: CATSRVVRGNNEQFF. The CDR3 DNA reads TGTGCCACCAGCAGAGTGGTCAGGGGTAACAATGAGCAGTTCTTC.

With regard to this clone: A read error may account for a junction end that differs from germline. This chain uses TRBV30 with TRBJ1-2, with TRBD1 matching 7 bases. CDR3 length equals 13 residues. The germline gives CDR1 GTSNPN, CDR2 SVGIG (reference sequence). The CDR3 spells CAWSVLGLGGYTF. In nucleotides, the CDR3 is TGTGCCTGGAGTGTATTGGGTTTAGGGGGCTACACCTTT.

This rearrangement joins TRBV3-1 (or the pseudogene TRBV3-2) to TRBJ2-2, with D perhaps TRBD2 (6 bases). CDR1 LGHDT and CDR2 YNNKEL come from the germline V gene (reference sequence). V was shortened by 1 base and J by 0 bases, with 12 bases between the two germline ends. The CDR3 totals 17 residues. The CDR3 spells CASSQASRGSNTGELFF. DNA of the CDR3: TGTGCCAGCAGCCAAGCTTCCCGGGGGTCGAACACCGGGGAGCTGTTTTTT.

This clone was observed a single time. The chain joins TRBV19 to TRBJ2-2; 8 bases match TRBD2. Germline V lookup: CDR1 LNHDA, CDR2 SQIVND (reference sequence). The CDR3 has 15 amino acids. V shed 2 bases, J shed 7 bases, and the junction held 6 bases outside the gene matches. The CDR3 is CASSISGGLYGELFF. Written as DNA, the CDR3 is TGTGCCAGTAGTATAAGCGGGGGACTCTACGGGGAGCTGTTTTTT.

The chain couples TRBV19 to TRBJ1-5; TRBD1 might be the D (5 bases). Per germline, CDR1 LNHDA and CDR2 SQIVND (reference sequence). The V end was cut by 4 bases, the J end by 4 bases, with 20 bases between. There are 17 residues in the CDR3. CDR3 DNA: TGTGCCAGTAGTACCCGCGGGACCGCAGATACTAATCAGCCCCAGCATTTT. It yields the protein CASSTRGTADTNQPQHF.